Reported below is one T cell receptor (beta chain). Its antigen remains unidentified. The length of the CDR3 is 13 residues. CDR1 and CDR2 from the germline V gene are KGHSH and LQKENI. J lost 4 bases, V lost 2 bases, and 0 bases had no gene match. Repertoires were generated with immunoSEQ multiplex PCR, while TCRdb's copy carries only in-frame clones and drops some. The sample carries about 80,000 clones, about 84% recorded once. The data stem from a study of T cell clones after liver transplantation. Study background: Post-transplant blood was tracked for graft-donor-reactive T cell clones identified in a pre-transplant mixed lymphocyte reaction. At least one year of complete immunosuppression withdrawal without enzymes over twice normal defined tolerance. Findings and caveats of the study: Migration into the graft, not deletion, may explain lost graft donor-reactive T cells.

The TCR comes from a human patient who received a liver transplant. Some T cells may be provided by the graft donor. Sequenced here: CD4+ T cells from blood, sampled around 45 months after liver transplant. V usage is TRBV18 and J usage is TRBJ2-5, with TRBD1 matching 8 bases. CDR3 protein: CASSPDRGETQYF. CDR3 in DNA: TGTGCCAGCTCACCAGACAGGGGAGAGACCCAGTACTTC.